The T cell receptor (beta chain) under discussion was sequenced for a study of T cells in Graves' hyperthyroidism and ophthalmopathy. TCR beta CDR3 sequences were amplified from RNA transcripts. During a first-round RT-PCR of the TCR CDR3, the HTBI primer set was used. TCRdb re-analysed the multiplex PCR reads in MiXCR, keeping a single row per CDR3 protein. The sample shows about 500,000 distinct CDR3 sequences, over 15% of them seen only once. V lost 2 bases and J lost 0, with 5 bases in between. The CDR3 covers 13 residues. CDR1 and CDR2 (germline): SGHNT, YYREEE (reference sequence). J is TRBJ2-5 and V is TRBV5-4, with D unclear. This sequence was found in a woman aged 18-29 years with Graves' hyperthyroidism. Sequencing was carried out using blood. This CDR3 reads CASSFPDQETQYF. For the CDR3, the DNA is TGTGCCAGCAGCTTTCCTGACCAAGAGACCCAGTACTTC.